The 29 T cell receptor beta chains below all came from one sample that was sequenced in a study of T cells expressing NK-cell markers. One entry per CDR3 protein, without DNA, is what TCRdb gives after re-calling the 5' RACE reads. This sample's clone table lists some 300,000 distinct CDR3 sequences. Sequenced material: blood T cells: a sorted CD56 or NKG2C T cell subset, CD4+ or CD8+ T cells, or bulk PBMC T cells (not recorded which). These receptors were taken from a young man in good health.

The chain has TRBV5-1 and TRBJ2-1; the TRBD1 assignment by TCRdb is unverifiable without DNA. The CDR3 sequence is 18 residues long. CDR1 is SGHRS and CDR2 is YFSETQ in the germline V gene. CDR3 region: CASSLGQGALVQYNEQFF.

This chain uses TRBV20-1 with TRBJ2-5; TCRdb gives TRBD2 as the D gene, but with no DNA this cannot be confirmed. This CDR3 is built from 13 residues. Germline V gives CDR1 DFQATT, CDR2 SNEGSKA (reference sequence). The CDR3 sequence: CSGIGRAPETQYF.

The genes are TRBV29-1 and TRBJ2-2; TCRdb designates TRBD2, a call that cannot be tested without DNA. This CDR3 has 14 residues. The germline V gene encodes CDR1 SQVTM and CDR2 ANQGSEA. The CDR3 loop reads CSAPGLTRTGELFF.

This chain joins TRBV3-1 and TRBJ2-6. The CDR3 covers 15 residues. Germline CDR1 reads LGHDT; CDR2 reads YNNKEL (reference sequence). CDR3: CASSLRVSGANVLTF.

The CDR3 spells CASSQEGQGGHYGYTF. The chain is built from TRBV4-2 and TRBJ1-2; TCRdb's assignment of TRBD1 cannot be checked, as there is no DNA. The CDR3 has 16 amino acids. Germline values: CDR1 LGHNA, CDR2 YNFKEQ.

The genes are TRBV12-3 or TRBV12-4 and TRBJ2-1; TCRdb's assignment of TRBD1 cannot be checked, as there is no DNA. The CDR3 is 15 residues long. The CDR3 sequence is CASGGGQGSYNEQFF.

The CDR3 is CASSLASKGLGDQPQHF. This chain joins TRBV7-2 and TRBJ1-5. CDR3 length: 17 amino acids. Germline V gene sequence: CDR1 SGHTA, CDR2 FQGNSA.

The chain is built from TRBV6-6 and TRBJ2-1. The CDR3 has 13 residues. Germline values: CDR1 MNHNY, CDR2 SVGAGI (reference sequence). CDR3 loop: CASRYRGTDEQFF.

The V call is TRBV12-3 or TRBV12-4, the J call TRBJ2-1. The CDR3 is 13 amino acids. The CDR3 spells CASTSFGLGEQFF.

V gene TRBV7-7 combines with J gene TRBJ2-5; TCRdb indicates TRBD2, and absent DNA this call remains unverified. The CDR3 loop spans 15 amino acids. Germline loops: CDR1 SSHAT, CDR2 FNYEAQ (reference sequence). CDR3: CASSPTSGLQETQYF. The whole variable domain, filled in from reference TRBV7-7 and TRBJ2-5, reads GAGVSQSPRYKVTKRGQDVTLRCDPISSHATLYWYQQALGQGPEFLTYFNYEAQPDKSGLPSDRFSAERPEGSISTLTIQRTEQRDSAMYRCASSPTSGLQETQYFGPGTRLLVL.

This chain joins TRBV6-2 or TRBV6-3 and TRBJ2-3; the D gene TCRdb calls, TRBD1, cannot be checked with no DNA. This CDR3 comprises 15 residues. Germline V lookup: CDR1 MNHEY, CDR2 SVGEGT. The CDR3 region is CASRDRQGYTDTQYF.

This chain links TRBV11-2 with TRBJ2-1; the TRBD2 assignment by TCRdb is unverifiable without DNA. Germline V gene lookup returns CDR1 SGHAT and CDR2 FQNNGV. The CDR3 runs 15 residues. This CDR3 is CASSFGTSGLNEQFF.

The chain joins TRBV7-9 to TRBJ2-2. Per germline, CDR1 SEHNR and CDR2 FQNEAQ (reference sequence). The CDR3 runs to 11 residues. CDR3 residues: CASSRTGELFF.

CDR3 loop: CASSTPETGNTEAFF. The genes are TRBV4-2 and TRBJ1-1; TCRdb's D call of TRBD1 is untestable without DNA. The CDR3 covers 15 residues. Germline CDR1 LGHNA, CDR2 YNFKEQ.

The gene calls are TRBV11-3 and TRBJ2-4. Germline assignment: CDR1 SGHNT and CDR2 YENEEA. The CDR3 consists of 17 residues. CDR3: CASSLDSQNPAKNIQYF.

The CDR3 reads CASSPLSYEQYF. The J gene is TRBJ2-7, the V gene TRBV27; there is no DNA to check the TCRdb D call of TRBD1. CDR1 MNHEY and CDR2 SMNVEV come from the germline V gene (reference sequence). CDR3 size: 12 residues.

The chain carries TRBV9 and TRBJ1-6; TCRdb gives TRBD1 as the D gene, but with no DNA this cannot be confirmed. The CDR3 contains 14 residues. Germline V gene data show CDR1 as SGDLS and CDR2 as YYNGEE. CDR3 protein: CASSRDRGFSPLHF.

The CDR3 region is CASSHSGVTLSDTQYF. The V and J genes are TRBV3-1 and TRBJ2-3; the D gene TCRdb calls, TRBD1, cannot be checked with no DNA. The CDR3 contains 16 residues. Germline-derived CDR1 and CDR2 are LGHDT and YNNKEL (reference sequence).

The rearrangement uses TRBV12-3 or TRBV12-4 and TRBJ2-3; without DNA, the TCRdb call of TRBD1 cannot be checked. The CDR3 has 15 amino acids. The CDR3 here is CASSPSRTNADTQYF.

V and J are TRBV6-4 and TRBJ2-1; as DNA is missing, the TRBD1 call by TCRdb cannot be tested. This CDR3 has 14 residues. CDR1 is MRHNA, CDR2 SNTAGT, per germline. CDR3 sequence: CASPRRDGTHEQFF.

The chain uses TRBV2 and TRBJ2-5; as DNA is missing, the TRBD1 call by TCRdb cannot be tested. The CDR3 sequence is 12 residues long. Germline CDR1 reads SNHLY; CDR2 reads FYNNEI. CDR3 amino acids: CASVPIGETQYF.

This sequence joins TRBV7-7 and TRBJ2-1; TCRdb's assignment of TRBD2 cannot be checked, as there is no DNA. CDR1 is SSHAT and CDR2 is FNYEAQ in the germline V gene (reference sequence). This CDR3 comprises 13 residues. The CDR3 sequence: CASSLNREGGQFF.

The V call is TRBV20-1, the J call TRBJ2-5; with no DNA, the TCRdb D assignment of TRBD2 cannot be verified. Germline-derived CDR1 and CDR2 are DFQATT and SNEGSKA (reference sequence). This CDR3 region has 16 residues. CDR3 protein: CSARDPQGAGKETQYF.

The chain uses TRBV12-3 or TRBV12-4 and TRBJ2-5; lacking DNA, the TRBD2 call made by TCRdb goes unchecked. This CDR3 has 14 amino acids. The CDR3 region is CASGKAGSQETQYF.

This chain joins TRBV5-6 and TRBJ2-1; TCRdb calls TRBD2, which cannot be checked without DNA. The CDR3 consists of 16 residues. Germline V gene data show CDR1 as SGHDT and CDR2 as YYEEEE. This chain's CDR3 is CASSHRKWGSYNEQFF.

This chain connects TRBV6-1 to TRBJ1-5; TCRdb calls TRBD1, which cannot be checked without DNA. The CDR3 loop spans 18 amino acids. CDR1 MNHNS and CDR2 SASEGT come from the germline V gene. CDR3 protein: CASSAGQGASTPGQPQHF.

This chain joins TRBV29-1 and TRBJ2-3. Germline CDR1 reads SQVTM; CDR2 reads ANQGSEA. This CDR3 spans 13 amino acids. The CDR3 sequence: CSASTASTDTQYF.

The chain couples TRBV29-1 to TRBJ2-1. The V gene's germline CDR1 is SQVTM and CDR2 ANQGSEA. The CDR3 contains 15 residues. This CDR3 reads CSVELNPLVYNEQFF.

V gene TRBV29-1 combines with J gene TRBJ1-2; TCRdb's assignment of TRBD1 cannot be checked, as there is no DNA. The germline CDR1 and CDR2 sequences are SQVTM and ANQGSEA. The CDR3 spans 15 residues. CDR3 protein: CSVEARDRGLYGYTF.